Each of the 17 T cell receptor beta chains below was sequenced from the same sample in a study of T cell changes during pregnancy in multiple sclerosis. Assay used: immunoSEQ multiplex PCR; TCRdb lists only in-frame clones, some missing. The data hold nearly 110,000 clones, with 85% to 95% observed a single time. The starting material was peripheral blood, obtained after pregnancy. The receptors come from a female donor with multiple sclerosis, enrolled in a pregnancy study.

This clone was seen at least ten times. J is TRBJ2-7 and V is TRBV4-1, with D perhaps TRBD2 (6 bases). The length of the CDR3 is 14 residues. V dropped 3 bases and J dropped 5 bases, with 14 bases sitting between them. Germline-derived CDR1 and CDR2 are MGHRA and YSYEKL. CDR3 sequence (DNA): TGCGCCAGCAGCCAGGTTGAGGGGAGGCACGAGCAGTACTTC. It yields the protein CASSQVEGRHEQYF.

This chain uses TRBV15 with TRBJ1-6; D perhaps matches TRBD1 (5 bases). Germline CDR1 reads LNHNV; CDR2 reads YYDKDF (reference sequence). Trimming stripped 0 bases from V and 8 bases from J, with 11 bases between. The CDR3 has 15 residues. CDR3 loop: CATSREPGIDSPLHF. CDR3 DNA sequence: TGTGCCACCAGCAGAGAACCAGGGATTGATTCACCCCTCCACTTT.

The chain is built from TRBV29-1 and TRBJ2-3, with TRBD2 matching over 10 bases. Germline V gene lookup returns CDR1 SQVTM and CDR2 ANQGSEA. The CDR3 has 19 residues. Trimming cost V 4 bases and J 5 bases; bases outside gene matches: 21. Here the CDR3 DNA reads TGCAGCGTTGTTATTTTCTTGAGAAGCGGGAGGGGTCTACTAGATACGCAGTATTTT. Protein product: CSVVIFLRSGRGLLDTQYF.

The chain combines TRBV9 with TRBJ2-1; no definite D call. Germline CDR1 is SGDLS and CDR2 is YYNGEE. V lost 4 bases to trimming and J lost 3 bases, with 8 bases between them. The CDR3 is 13 residues long. The DNA for the CDR3 is TGTGCCAGCAGCCCCAGTCACTACAATGAGCAGTTCTTC. It encodes CASSPSHYNEQFF.

This rearrangement joins TRBV6-1 to TRBJ2-7; 8 nucleotides align to TRBD1. CDR3 length equals 15 residues. Trimming cost V 7 bases and J 0 bases; bases outside gene matches: 8. CDR1 MNHNS and CDR2 SASEGT come from the germline V gene. The CDR3 DNA follows: TGTGCCAGCACTCCGACAGGGGATATCTCCTACGAGCAGTACTTC. Translating gives CASTPTGDISYEQYF.

The chain has TRBV5-6 and TRBJ2-7, with D hard to call. The CDR3 extends over 12 amino acids. CDR1 is SGHDT and CDR2 is YYEEEE in the germline V gene. V lost 0 bases and J lost 7, with 8 bases in between. The CDR3: CASSLDRREQYF. The CDR3, as DNA: TGTGCCAGCAGCTTGGACAGAAGAGAGCAGTACTTC.

J is TRBJ2-1 and V is TRBV6-4; no clear D gene. The V and J ends lost 7 bases and 0 bases respectively, with 16 bases between them. The CDR3 loop spans 16 amino acids. CDR1 is MRHNA, CDR2 SNTAGT, per germline. The CDR3 DNA reads TGTGCCAGCACCCGAGAGAGTGGCGGCTCCTACAATGAGCAGTTCTTC. It yields the protein CASTRESGGSYNEQFF.

The genes are TRBV6-1 and TRBJ1-5, with TRBD1 matching over 7 bases. Germline CDR1 is MNHNS and CDR2 is SASEGT. The CDR3 totals 13 residues. V lost 6 bases and J lost 5; bases outside the gene matches: 4. The CDR3 sequence: CASRDQGDQPQHF. The CDR3 nucleotides are TGTGCCAGCAGAGACCAGGGGGATCAGCCCCAGCATTTT.

CDR3 amino acids: CASSLDRVNEQFF. DNA for the CDR3: TGCGCCAGCAGCTTGGACAGGGTTAATGAGCAGTTCTTC. The chain carries TRBV5-1 and TRBJ2-1, with D tentatively TRBD1 (6 bases). V was clipped by 0 bases and J by 7 bases, with 8 bases between them. CDR1 is SGHRS and CDR2 is YFSETQ in the germline V gene. The CDR3 consists of 13 residues.

This chain uses TRBV28 with TRBJ1-2; D is perhaps TRBD1 (6 bases). Per germline, CDR1 MDHEN and CDR2 SYDVKM. Trimming removed 8 bases from V and 3 bases from J, with 16 bases in between. This CDR3 is built from 14 residues. CDR3 in DNA: TGTGCCAGCTATTCAACAGGGACGGACTATGGCTACACCTTC. This codes for CASYSTGTDYGYTF.

A few counts support this clone. The chain combines TRBV19 with TRBJ1-6, with 10 bases lining up with TRBD1. This CDR3 contains 16 residues. Germline V gives CDR1 LNHDA, CDR2 SQIVND (reference sequence). V gave up 5 bases and J gave up 7 bases; unmatched junction bases: 8. The CDR3 spells CASSVTGGAINSPLHF. The CDR3 DNA sequence: TGTGCCAGTAGTGTGACAGGGGGCGCGATCAATTCACCCCTCCACTTT.

CDR3 sequence: CASSLWRGMGYSPLHF. CDR3 DNA: TGTGCCAGCAGCTTGTGGCGGGGGATGGGGTATTCACCCCTCCACTTT. The V and J genes are TRBV5-6 and TRBJ1-6, with TRBD1 as a possible D gene (5 bases). Trimming pared 1 base from V and 8 bases from J, leaving 16 bases between. Germline V gene sequence: CDR1 SGHDT, CDR2 YYEEEE. The CDR3 has 16 amino acids.

The CDR3 loop is CASSQDEGVEQYF. Written as DNA, the CDR3 is TGTGCCAGCAGCCAAGACGAGGGGGTCGAGCAGTACTTC. The rearrangement joins TRBV4-2 to TRBJ2-7; TRBD1 might be the D (6 bases). CDR3 length: 13 residues. V was shortened by 0 bases and J by 6 bases, with 9 bases between the two germline ends. The germline V gene has CDR1 LGHNA and CDR2 YNFKEQ.

This chain connects TRBV5-4 to TRBJ2-1, with a possible D match to TRBD2 (6 bases). V shed 3 bases and J shed 8 bases, with 15 bases lying between them. Germline assignment: CDR1 SGHNT and CDR2 YYREEE (reference sequence). The CDR3 extends over 14 amino acids. CDR3 sequence (DNA): TGTGCCAGCAGCTCAAACCTAGCGTTAGATGAGCAGTTCTTC. Amino acids: CASSSNLALDEQFF.

The chain employs TRBV6-5 and TRBJ2-7, with a tentative D call TRBD2 (5 bases). V lost 0 bases, J lost 6 bases, and 18 bases lay in between. Germline V gives CDR1 MNHEY, CDR2 SVGAGI. The CDR3 length is 16 residues. This CDR3 is CASSYSIYEGEFEQYF. CDR3 nucleotide sequence: TGTGCCAGCAGTTACTCGATATACGAGGGCGAGTTCGAGCAGTACTTC.

The chain carries TRBV7-9 and TRBJ1-1, with D possibly matching TRBD1 (6 bases). The germline V gene encodes CDR1 SEHNR and CDR2 FQNEAQ (reference sequence). The CDR3 covers 15 residues. The V end lost 2 bases, the J end lost 1 base, and 11 bases lay between the germline ends. CDR3 bases: TGTGCCAGCAGCTTATCGGCAGGGGCGAACACTGAAGCTTTCTTT. This gives the protein CASSLSAGANTEAFF.

The V gene is TRBV4-1, the J gene TRBJ1-1; 8 nucleotides align to TRBD1. This CDR3 spans 15 amino acids. The junction had 8 bases not matched to a gene; V was cut back by 0 bases and J by 8 bases. Germline V CDR1 and CDR2: MGHRA, YSYEKL. For the CDR3, the DNA is TGCGCCAGCAGCCAAGATGATGGACAGGGTGACGAAGCTTTCTTT. Amino acid sequence: CASSQDDGQGDEAFF.